This T cell receptor (beta chain) was identified during a study of blood T cell repertoires in COVID-19. Study as a whole: T cells, B-cell-depleted T cells, or PBMCs supplied cDNA or gDNA.

Germline CDR1 and CDR2: LGHNA and YNFKEQ. After removal of 0 bases from V and 6 bases from J, the junction contained 15 bases not matched to a gene. The CDR3 runs 19 residues. Data came from immunoSEQ multiplex PCR; TCRdb stores just in-frame clones and leaves some out. The sample has 110,000 to 150,000 clones, about 90% seen once; the top ten hold about 11%. Enrolled through a virtual design, the participants were between roughly 18 and 100 years of age and came from fewer than 30 US areas. The specimen was PBMCs or T cells enriched from blood (not recorded which). This sequence originates from a man aged 55 to 69 who had recovered from COVID-19. This chain connects TRBV4-2 to TRBJ2-1, with 9 bases identical to TRBD2. In nucleotides, the CDR3 is TGTGCCAGCAGCCAAGAAGTAGCTAGCGGGGCCCAGTTCTTCAATGAGCAGTTCTTC. Translated: CASSQEVASGAQFFNEQFF.